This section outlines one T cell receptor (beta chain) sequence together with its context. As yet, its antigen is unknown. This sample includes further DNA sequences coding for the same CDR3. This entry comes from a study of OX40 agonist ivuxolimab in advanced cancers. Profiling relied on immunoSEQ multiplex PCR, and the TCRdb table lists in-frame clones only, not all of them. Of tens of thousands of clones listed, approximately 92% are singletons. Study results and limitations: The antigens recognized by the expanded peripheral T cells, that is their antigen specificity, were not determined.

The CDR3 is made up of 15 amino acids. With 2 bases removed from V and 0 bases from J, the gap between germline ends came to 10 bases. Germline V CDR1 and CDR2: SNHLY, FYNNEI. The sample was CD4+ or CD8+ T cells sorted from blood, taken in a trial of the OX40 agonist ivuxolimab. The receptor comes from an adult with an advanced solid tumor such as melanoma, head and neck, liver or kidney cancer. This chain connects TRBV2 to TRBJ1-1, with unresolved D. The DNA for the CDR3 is TGTGCCAGCAGTGAATACGGACTCCTGAACACTGAAGCTTTCTTT. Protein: CASSEYGLLNTEAFF. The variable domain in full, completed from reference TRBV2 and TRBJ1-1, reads EPEVTQTPSHQVTQMGQEVILRCVPISNHLYFYWYRQILGQKVEFLVSFYNNEISEKSEIFDDQFSVERPDGSNFTLKIRSTKLEDSAMYFCASSEYGLLNTEAFFGQGTRLTVV.